This T cell receptor (beta chain) was recovered during a study of beta chain features in type 1 diabetes. This clone was picked up a small number of times. The entirety of the isolated RNA underwent reverse transcription, so expressed TCRB transcripts were sequenced. Assay: immunoSEQ multiplex PCR; the TCRdb copy retains only in-frame clones and omits some. Among about 140,000 clones listed, about 9.1% were seen once. The CDR3 consists of 12 residues. J was trimmed by 4 bases and V by 7 bases; bases with no gene match: 5. Germline lookup yields CDR1 SQVTM and CDR2 ANQGSEA. In total, each donor contributed a single heparinised blood draw that averaged roughly 100 mL.

Sequenced: central memory CD4+ T cells from blood. This chain links TRBV29-1 with TRBJ2-7; 9 bases align to TRBD1. The TCR was taken from a woman aged 40 to 50 in good health. CDR3 coding DNA: TGCAGCGCCAAGGACAGGGGTTACGAGCAGTACTTC. Its translation is CSAKDRGYEQYF.